Below, 25 T cell receptor beta chains from the same sample are listed, as sequenced in a study of spatial heterogeneity in lung cancer. Study-level results: Counts of expanded intratumoral alpha and beta TCRs tracked tumor mutation counts.

MiXCR, applied by TCRdb to the 5' RACE reads, yields one record per CDR3 protein. The sample lists roughly 2,200 distinct CDR3 sequences; less than 4% were seen once. Their recognized antigens are unknown. Time point reported: sample taken at primary tumor resection. The specimen comprised lung tumor tissue, sampled at surgery. The receptors shown here come from a female donor with early-stage non-small cell lung cancer.

Sample share makes this clonotype medium-sized (0.01 to 0.1%). The chain links TRBV11-2 to TRBJ2-3; no reliable D call. Deletions cut 4 bases from V and 6 bases from J, with 8 bases between. The germline V gene has CDR1 SGHAT and CDR2 FQNNGV. This CDR3 has 12 residues. CDR3 protein: CASSSAGDTQYF. CDR3 DNA sequence: TGTGCCAGCAGCTCCGCTGGGGATACGCAGTATTTT.

By its share, this clonotype is large. The chain joins TRBV6-2 or TRBV6-3 to TRBJ2-2, with TRBD1 identical over 9 bases. CDR1 is MNHEY, CDR2 SVGEGT, per germline. Trimming took 5 bases from V and 4 from J; bases not matched to a gene: 5. The CDR3 has 15 residues. CDR3 sequence reads: CASSRQGDRTGELFF. The CDR3, as DNA: TGTGCCAGCAGTAGACAGGGGGACCGCACCGGGGAGCTGTTTTTT.

Sample share makes this clonotype large. The gene calls are TRBV27 and TRBJ2-2, with D maybe TRBD1 (6 bases). There are 18 residues in the CDR3. The V end lost 4 bases, the J end lost 6 bases, and 24 bases lay between the germline ends. Germline CDR1 is MNHEY and CDR2 is SMNVEV (reference sequence). CDR3 coding DNA: TGTGCCAGCAGTTCCATAACCCCAGACAGGTCCCGTCCCGGGGAGCTGTTTTTT. Its translation: CASSSITPDRSRPGELFF.

By share, this clonotype counts as medium-sized. The chain has TRBV29-1 and TRBJ2-5; the match to TRBD2 covers 7 bases. Germline CDR1 and CDR2: SQVTM and ANQGSEA. V lost 5 bases, J lost 7 bases, and 7 bases stayed unmatched. CDR3 size: 12 residues. The CDR3 sequence: CSVRDGGGTQYF. The DNA for the CDR3 is TGCAGCGTTCGTGATGGGGGGGGGACCCAGTACTTC.

Within the sample, this clonotype is medium-sized (0.01 to 0.1%). The chain has TRBV11-2 and TRBJ1-2; TRBD1 aligns across 8 bases. With V trimmed by 5 bases and J by 5 bases, 4 bases remained unmatched. The CDR3 is 13 residues long. CDR1 and CDR2 from the germline V gene are SGHAT and FQNNGV. The CDR3 sequence: CASSPGQGYGYTF. CDR3 nucleotide sequence: TGTGCCAGCAGCCCCGGACAGGGATATGGCTACACCTTC.

This clonotype is judged medium-sized (0.01 to 0.1%). This chain links TRBV5-1 with TRBJ2-1; D is unresolved. The V and J ends lost 5 bases and 6 bases respectively, with 12 bases between them. CDR1 is SGHRS, CDR2 YFSETQ, per germline. This CDR3 region has 13 residues. The CDR3 loop reads CASRSSIGNEQFF. The CDR3 region has the DNA TGCGCCAGCAGGTCTAGTATAGGCAATGAGCAGTTCTTC.

This clonotype is labeled medium-sized (0.01 to 0.1%). The V and J genes are TRBV7-2 and TRBJ1-2, with D possibly being TRBD1 (6 bases). Deletions cut 5 bases from V and 2 bases from J, with 12 bases between. This CDR3 comprises 14 residues. Germline V CDR1 and CDR2: SGHTA, FQGNSA. The chain's CDR3 is CASSLRQANYGYTF. The CDR3 region has the DNA TGTGCCAGCAGCCTGAGACAGGCCAACTATGGCTACACCTTC.

This clonotype qualifies as medium-sized. This sequence joins TRBV7-9 and TRBJ1-1, with D perhaps TRBD1 (6 bases). The length of the CDR3 is 16 residues. V was shortened by 6 bases and J by 0 bases, with 17 bases between the two germline ends. CDR1 and CDR2 (germline): SEHNR, FQNEAQ (reference sequence). In nucleotides, the CDR3 is TGTGCCAGCAGTCCAGGGGCCTCTACACTGAACACTGAAGCTTTCTTT. Its protein product is CASSPGASTLNTEAFF.

By sample fraction, this clonotype is medium-sized (0.01 to 0.1%). This chain joins TRBV6-2 or TRBV6-3 and TRBJ2-2; no clear D gene. This CDR3 comprises 13 residues. Germline V gives CDR1 MNHEY, CDR2 SVGEGT. The V end lost 7 bases, the J end lost 5 bases, and 11 bases lay between the germline ends. As DNA, the CDR3 is TGTGCCAGCACTCTACTGGAGACCGGGGAGCTGTTTTTT. Protein: CASTLLETGELFF.

This clonotype was detected ten times or more. This chain connects TRBV7-6 to TRBJ1-4; weak D call: TRBD1 (6 bases). CDR1 and CDR2 from the germline V gene are SGHVS and FNYEAQ. The CDR3 covers 17 residues. The V gene lost 1 base and the J gene lost 0 bases, with 12 bases spanning the gap. The CDR3 here is CASSLGQGGTTNEKLFF. The CDR3 DNA follows: TGTGCCAGCAGCTTAGGACAAGGGGGAACAACTAATGAAAAACTGTTTTTT. Combining the CDR3 with reference TRBV7-6 and TRBJ1-4 gives the whole variable domain GAGVSQSPRYKVTKRGQDVALRCDPISGHVSLYWYRQALGQGPEFLTYFNYEAQQDKSGLPNDRFSAERPEGSISTLTIQRTEQRDSAMYRCASSLGQGGTTNEKLFFGSGTQLSVL.

The CDR3 spells CASSLGTSGGDNEQFF. CDR3 DNA: TGTGCCAGCAGCCTAGGGACTAGCGGGGGGGACAATGAGCAGTTCTTC. The rearrangement links TRBV7-6 to TRBJ2-1; 16 bases fit TRBD2. The CDR3 is made up of 16 amino acids. V was pared by 5 bases and J by 5 bases, with 3 bases of the junction left unmatched. CDR1 and CDR2 from the germline V gene are SGHVS and FNYEAQ. Filled out from reference TRBV7-6 and TRBJ2-1, the complete variable domain reads GAGVSQSPRYKVTKRGQDVALRCDPISGHVSLYWYRQALGQGPEFLTYFNYEAQQDKSGLPNDRFSAERPEGSISTLTIQRTEQRDSAMYRCASSLGTSGGDNEQFFGPGTRLTVL.

This clonotype rates as medium-sized. This sequence joins TRBV6-5 and TRBJ2-7; TRBD2 agrees at 8 bases. V gave up 7 bases and J gave up 5 bases; unmatched junction bases: 1. The CDR3 is 11 amino acids. From germline, CDR1 is MNHEY and CDR2 SVGAGI. CDR3 DNA: TGTGCCAGCACCGGGGGGGACGAGCAGTACTTC. Its protein is CASTGGDEQYF.

By sample fraction, this clonotype is medium-sized (0.01 to 0.1%). This chain connects TRBV5-6 to TRBJ1-5; D not resolved. Trimming shortened V by 0 bases and J by 5 bases, and 9 bases separated the two germline ends. The germline CDR1 and CDR2 sequences are SGHDT and YYEEEE. CDR3 length equals 14 residues. The CDR3 region has the DNA TGTGCCAGCAGCTTGGGAGGCGGTTATCAGCCCCAGCATTTT. Translation gives CASSLGGGYQPQHF.

This clonotype was seen ten or more times. The V gene is TRBV28, the J gene TRBJ1-2; D unresolved. The CDR3 sequence is 14 residues long. Germline CDR1 is MDHEN and CDR2 is SYDVKM. Trimming shortened V by 2 bases and J by 6 bases, and 13 bases separated the two germline ends. The CDR3 nucleotides read TGTGCCAGCAGTTTAAGACATCTAGGCGATGGCTACACCTTC. It encodes CASSLRHLGDGYTF.

This clonotype is deemed medium-sized. The rearrangement links TRBV2 to TRBJ1-5, with D possibly TRBD1 on 5 matching bases. CDR3 length: 15 residues. V dropped 6 bases and J dropped 0 bases, with 12 bases sitting between them. Per the germline V gene, CDR1 is SNHLY and CDR2 is FYNNEI. CDR3 protein: CASRATTDSNQPQHF. The DNA for the CDR3 is TGTGCCAGCAGAGCTACGACAGATAGCAATCAGCCCCAGCATTTT.

This clonotype is judged medium-sized. The chain joins TRBV29-1 to TRBJ2-1; 10 nucleotides match TRBD1. The CDR3 is made up of 13 amino acids. The ends lost 7 bases at V and 8 bases at J; junction bases unmatched: 8. CDR1 SQVTM and CDR2 ANQGSEA come from the germline V gene. The CDR3 DNA reads as TGCAGCGGGGGACAGGGGCCTGGGCATGAGCAGTTCTTC. As protein: CSGGQGPGHEQFF.

The sample holds many counts of this clonotype. The chain links TRBV3-1 to TRBJ1-5; no reliable D call. This CDR3 is built from 13 residues. Germline V lookup: CDR1 LGHDT, CDR2 YNNKEL (reference sequence). V gave up 0 bases and J gave up 10 bases, with 10 bases separating them. DNA for the CDR3: TGTGCCAGCAGCCAAGATGCGGCCGCCCCCCAGCATTTT. Translating it yields CASSQDAAAPQHF.

By share, this clonotype ranks as medium-sized. The rearrangement joins TRBV2 to TRBJ2-1, with 9 bases fitting TRBD1. The germline gives CDR1 SNHLY, CDR2 FYNNEI. The V and J ends lost 4 bases and 7 bases, in that order; junction bases with no gene match: 11. The length of the CDR3 is 16 residues. CDR3 in DNA: TGTGCCAGCAGTGCTAGGGGACAGGGCGGCAGGAATGAGCAGTTCTTC. Translation gives CASSARGQGGRNEQFF.

At least ten counts were recorded for this clonotype. J is TRBJ1-1 and V is TRBV30; 8 positions match TRBD1. V lost 2 bases, J lost 6 bases, and 5 bases stayed unmatched. The V gene's germline CDR1 is GTSNPN and CDR2 SVGIG (reference sequence). The CDR3 loop spans 13 amino acids. CDR3 sequence (DNA): TGTGCCTGGAGTCTCGGACAGGGCTCTGAAGCTTTCTTT. Encoded protein: CAWSLGQGSEAFF.

This clonotype was counted ten times or more. A much larger clonotype is one base distant, so this may be a read error. This chain uses TRBV7-9 with TRBJ2-1; no clear D. CDR3 length: 15 residues. The V and J ends lost 3 bases and 6 bases respectively, with 15 bases between them. Per germline, CDR1 SEHNR and CDR2 FQNEAQ (reference sequence). The CDR3 sequence: CASSFPPAGINEQFF. Written as DNA, the CDR3 is TGTGCCAGCAGCTTTCCCCCCGCCGGCATCAATGAGCAGTTCTTC.

This clonotype is medium-sized. This chain connects TRBV6-5 to TRBJ1-5, with 8 bases fitting TRBD1. With 5 bases clipped from V and 4 bases from J, the junction kept 7 bases outside the gene matches. This CDR3 has 15 residues. Germline V CDR1 and CDR2: MNHEY, SVGAGI. Written as DNA, the CDR3 is TGTGCCAGCAGTCCTGGGACAGGACAGAATCAGCCCCAGCATTTT. Translation: CASSPGTGQNQPQHF.

This clonotype was counted ten times or more. This rearrangement joins TRBV6-5 to TRBJ1-4; 10 bases align to TRBD1. Per germline, CDR1 MNHEY and CDR2 SVGAGI. This CDR3 is built from 17 residues. V gave up 0 bases and J gave up 0 bases; unmatched junction bases: 1. The CDR3 sequence is CASSYSGTGATNEKLFF. CDR3 nucleotides: TGTGCCAGCAGTTACTCGGGGACAGGGGCAACTAATGAAAAACTGTTTTTT.

Judged by abundance, this clonotype is medium-sized (0.01 to 0.1%). The rearrangement joins TRBV30 to TRBJ2-7, with TRBD1 matching over 12 bases. There are 14 residues in the CDR3. Losses at the gene ends were 3 bases for V and 3 bases for J; bases not matched to a gene: 3. Germline loops: CDR1 GTSNPN, CDR2 SVGIG (reference sequence). The CDR3 region has the DNA TGTGCCTGGAGGGGACAGGGGGCGAACTACGAGCAGTACTTC. Amino acids: CAWRGQGANYEQYF.

Within the sample, this clonotype is medium-sized. The V gene is TRBV6-2 or TRBV6-3, the J gene TRBJ1-5; D possibly corresponds to TRBD1 (6 bases). V was pared by 6 bases and J by 9 bases, with 18 bases between. CDR3 length: 14 residues. Germline V CDR1 and CDR2: MNHEY, SVGEGT. CDR3: CASRDGTPEGPQHF. The CDR3 nucleotides are TGTGCCAGCAGGGATGGGACACCCGAGGGGCCCCAGCATTTT.

By its share, this clonotype is medium-sized. The chain combines TRBV20-1 with TRBJ2-5; possible D gene TRBD1, 5 bases. Germline CDR1 DFQATT, CDR2 SNEGSKA (reference sequence). The CDR3 has 15 residues. Trimming removed 0 bases at V and 4 bases at J, with 15 bases between. CDR3: CSARDSKGAGETQYF. The CDR3 DNA is TGCAGTGCTAGAGATTCCAAAGGGGCCGGAGAGACCCAGTACTTC.